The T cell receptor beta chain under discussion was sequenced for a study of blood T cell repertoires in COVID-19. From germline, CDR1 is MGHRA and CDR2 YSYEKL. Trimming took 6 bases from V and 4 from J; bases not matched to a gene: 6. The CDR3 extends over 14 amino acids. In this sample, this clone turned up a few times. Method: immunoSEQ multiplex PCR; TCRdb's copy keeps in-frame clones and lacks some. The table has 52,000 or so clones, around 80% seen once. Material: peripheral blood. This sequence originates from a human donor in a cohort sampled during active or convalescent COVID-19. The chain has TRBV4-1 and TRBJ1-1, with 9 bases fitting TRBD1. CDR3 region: CASSLQGASTEAFF. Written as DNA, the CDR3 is TGCGCCAGCAGTCTACAGGGGGCCTCCACTGAAGCTTTCTTT.